Detailed here is one T cell receptor beta chain. Antigen unknown. This specimen includes other DNA sequences encoding the same CDR3. V trimming: 4 bases; J trimming: 5 bases; junction bases outside the gene matches: 5. The germline gives CDR1 MNHEY, CDR2 SMNVEV (reference sequence). The CDR3 is 16 amino acids. These data are taken from a study of OX40 agonist ivuxolimab in advanced cancers. Turning to the study itself: Every 2 weeks, patients got intravenous ivuxolimab at one of six dose levels (0.01-10 mg/kg). Three patients had partial responses: one hepatocellular carcinoma, two cutaneous melanoma. The study, taken as a whole, reports: Clonal expansion by week 6 occurred in CD4+ and CD8+ blood T cells (at 0.1 to 3.0 mg/kg). The authors did not determine the antigen specificity of the expanded peripheral T cells.

Generated by immunoSEQ multiplex PCR, the TCRdb table keeps only in-frame clones and is missing some. The sample lists about 29,000 clones, 65% to 80% occurring once. This clonotype originated in an adult with an advanced solid tumor such as melanoma, head and neck, liver or kidney cancer. Sequencing used CD4+ or CD8+ T cells sorted from blood, obtained in a trial of the OX40 agonist ivuxolimab. The rearrangement uses TRBV27 and TRBJ2-1; 13 positions agree with TRBD2. The CDR3 spells CASSSPGTSGNNEQFF. The DNA of the CDR3 is TGTGCCAGCAGTTCCCCGGGGACTAGCGGGAACAATGAGCAGTTCTTC.